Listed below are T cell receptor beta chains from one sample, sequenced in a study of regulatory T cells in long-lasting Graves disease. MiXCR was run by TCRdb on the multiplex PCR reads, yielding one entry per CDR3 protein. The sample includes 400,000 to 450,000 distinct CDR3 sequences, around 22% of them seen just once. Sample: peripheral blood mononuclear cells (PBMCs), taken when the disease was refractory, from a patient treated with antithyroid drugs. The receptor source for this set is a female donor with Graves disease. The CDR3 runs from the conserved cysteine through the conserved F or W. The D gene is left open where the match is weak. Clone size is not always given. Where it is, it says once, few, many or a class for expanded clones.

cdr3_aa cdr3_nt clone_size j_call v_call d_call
CASSAGTVDQPQHF TGTGCCAGCAGCGCCGGGACGGTGGATCAGCCCCAGCATTTT many TRBJ1-5 TRBV2 NA
CASSLSTAWETQYF TGCGCCAGCAGCTTGTCTACAGCCTGGGAGACCCAGTACTTC NA TRBJ2-5 TRBV5-1 NA
CASSGGTGRYEQYF TGTGCCAGCAGCGGCGGGACAGGGCGGTACGAGCAGTACTTC NA TRBJ2-7 TRBV3-1 TRBD1
CASSFGQARWDGYTF TGTGCCAGCAGCTTCGGACAGGCGCGATGGGATGGCTACACCTTC few TRBJ1-2 TRBV7-9 TRBD1
CASSPRGVTGPNEKLFF TGTGCCAGCAGTCCCCGCGGCGTTACAGGGCCTAATGAAAAACTGTTTTTT few TRBJ1-4 TRBV12-3/TRBV12-4 NA
CASSLVRLNTGELFF TGTGCCAGCAGCTTAGTCCGATTGAACACCGGGGAGCTGTTTTTT many TRBJ2-2 TRBV7-4 NA
CASSLDLSSGNTIYF TGTGCCAGCAGCTTAGATTTGAGCTCTGGAAACACCATATATTTT NA TRBJ1-3 TRBV11-2 NA
CASRSGQGLNTGELFF TGTGCCAGCAGATCGGGACAGGGGCTTAACACCGGGGAGCTGTTTTTT NA TRBJ2-2 TRBV6-1 TRBD1
CSVEGTGGDETQYF TGCAGCGTCGAGGGAACAGGGGGCGACGAGACCCAGTACTTC few TRBJ2-5 TRBV29-1 TRBD1
CASSHGTVGDEKLFF TGTGCCAGCAGCCACGGGACGGTTGGGGATGAAAAACTGTTTTTT many TRBJ1-4 TRBV28 NA
CASSQDRLTGELFF TGTGCCAGCAGCCAAGATCGCCTCACCGGGGAGCTGTTTTTT NA TRBJ2-2 TRBV3-1 NA
CASSGSSGSHEQYF TGCGCCAGCAGTGGATCTAGCGGGAGCCACGAGCAGTACTTC few TRBJ2-7 TRBV5-1 TRBD2
CASSDEAGGADQPQHF TGTGCCAGCAGTGATGAGGCAGGGGGCGCAGATCAGCCCCAGCATTTT few TRBJ1-5 TRBV12-3/TRBV12-4 TRBD1
CATTDLWGYTF TGTGCCACCACGGACCTCTGGGGCTACACCTTC NA TRBJ1-2 TRBV19 NA
CASSQVGTLYEQYF TGTGCCAGCAGCCAAGTGGGAACCCTGTACGAGCAGTACTTC NA TRBJ2-7 TRBV3-1 NA
CAWRGGQGERVQHF TGTGCCTGGAGGGGGGGACAGGGGGAACGCGTCCAGCATTTT many TRBJ1-5 TRBV30 TRBD1
CAISGLAGESEQYF TGTGCCATCAGTGGTCTAGCGGGAGAGAGCGAGCAGTACTTC NA TRBJ2-7 TRBV10-3 TRBD2
CASSQEGAGGRAFF TGTGCCAGCAGCCAAGAGGGAGCGGGGGGGAGAGCTTTCTTT many TRBJ1-1 TRBV3-1 NA
CASSLGGTGGVEQFF TGTGCCAGCAGTTTGGGAGGGACAGGGGGCGTTGAGCAGTTCTTC NA TRBJ2-1 TRBV12-3/TRBV12-4 TRBD1
CASSQVLAGIYEQYF TGTGCCAGCAGCCAAGTCCTAGCGGGGATATACGAGCAGTACTTC NA TRBJ2-7 TRBV14 TRBD2
CSARDRRAAHEETQYF TGCAGTGCTAGAGATCGGAGGGCGGCCCACGAAGAGACCCAGTACTTC many TRBJ2-5 TRBV20-1 NA
CASTRERGNYGYTF TGTGCCAGCACCCGGGAGAGGGGCAACTATGGCTACACCTTC many TRBJ1-2 TRBV6-1 NA
CASSLVFRRDPGELFF TGTGCCAGCAGCTTAGTCTTTCGGCGGGACCCCGGGGAGCTGTTTTTT many TRBJ2-2 TRBV11-1 NA
CATSEFTKKAFF TGTGCCACCAGCGAATTTACCAAAAAAGCTTTCTTT many TRBJ1-1 TRBV15 NA
CASSYFDGSSYEQYF TGTGCCAGCAGTTACTTTGACGGGAGCTCCTACGAGCAGTACTTC few TRBJ2-7 TRBV6-2/TRBV6-3 NA
CASSAVNEQFF TGTGCCAGCAGTGCTGTCAATGAGCAGTTCTTC NA TRBJ2-1 TRBV12-3/TRBV12-4 NA
CSVEVRTDGYTF TGCAGCGTGGAAGTAAGGACAGATGGCTACACCTTC NA TRBJ1-2 TRBV29-1 NA
CASSHLGDEQYF TGTGCCAGCAGCCATCTTGGGGACGAGCAGTACTTC many TRBJ2-7 TRBV13 NA
CASSEGRYQPQHF TGTGCCAGCAGTGAAGGGCGGTACCAGCCCCAGCATTTT many TRBJ1-5 TRBV2 NA
CASSSGQGSNGANVLTF TGCGCCAGCAGCTCGGGACAGGGGAGTAACGGGGCCAACGTCCTGACTTTC many TRBJ2-6 TRBV5-1 TRBD1
CSDRFGGNEQFF TGCAGCGACCGATTCGGGGGTAATGAGCAGTTCTTC NA TRBJ2-1 TRBV29-1 NA
CASSDTGTMDYGYTF TGTGCCAGCAGTGATACCGGGACAATGGACTATGGCTACACCTTC NA TRBJ1-2 TRBV12-3/TRBV12-4 NA
CAWSEGGFADTQYF TGTGCCTGGAGTGAGGGAGGATTTGCAGATACGCAGTATTTT few TRBJ2-3 TRBV30 NA
CASSDYGGGLYGYTF TGTGCCAGCAGTGATTACGGAGGGGGGCTCTATGGCTACACCTTC many TRBJ1-2 TRBV6-1 NA
CASSLSVTGLTDTQYF TGTGCCAGCAGCTTATCGGTAACAGGTCTCACAGATACGCAGTATTTT few TRBJ2-3 TRBV7-3 NA
CASSPRTGQETQYF TGTGCCAGCAGTCCAAGGACAGGGCAGGAGACCCAGTACTTC many TRBJ2-5 TRBV28 TRBD1
CATTSQTGNTEAFF TGTGCCACCACGTCCCAGACAGGGAACACTGAAGCTTTCTTT few TRBJ1-1 TRBV7-9 NA
CASSLTNSNQPQHF TGTGCCAGCAGTTTAACCAATAGCAATCAGCCCCAGCATTTT many TRBJ1-5 TRBV7-9 NA
CAWNLQVSTEAFF TGTGCCTGGAATCTACAGGTTAGCACTGAAGCTTTCTTT few TRBJ1-1 TRBV30 NA
CASSAMYEQFF TGTGCCAGCAGCGCAATGTATGAGCAGTTCTTC NA TRBJ2-1 TRBV14 NA
CASSQTPMTGMDAFF TGTGCCAGCAGCCAAACACCCATGACAGGGATGGATGCTTTCTTT NA TRBJ1-1 TRBV3-1 TRBD1
CASSSERTSGKLFRETQYF TGTGCCAGCAGTTCAGAAAGGACTAGCGGGAAATTGTTTCGGGAGACCCAGTACTTC NA TRBJ2-5 TRBV6-2/TRBV6-3 TRBD2
CASSLSRGQGSQPQHF TGTGCCAGCAGTTTATCCCGGGGACAGGGCTCTCAGCCCCAGCATTTT many TRBJ1-5 TRBV27 TRBD1
CASTPNRGNSGELFF TGTGCCAGCACCCCCAACCGGGGGAACTCCGGGGAGCTGTTTTTT many TRBJ2-2 TRBV5-5 NA
CASSTRTGQQYF TGTGCCAGCAGCACTAGGACAGGGCAGCAGTACTTC many TRBJ2-7 TRBV7-2 TRBD1
CASSPRGGAGGYTF TGTGCCAGCAGTCCCAGAGGGGGGGCGGGTGGCTACACCTTC many TRBJ1-2 TRBV12-3/TRBV12-4 NA
CSVVSGNTGELFF TGCAGCGTTGTTAGCGGGAATACCGGGGAGCTGTTTTTT few TRBJ2-2 TRBV29-1 TRBD2
CASSRTGGEYEQYF TGTGCCAGCAGCCGAACAGGGGGGGAATACGAGCAGTACTTC NA TRBJ2-7 TRBV3-1 NA
CAWTTGNQPQHF TGTGCCTGGACGACGGGCAATCAGCCCCAGCATTTT few TRBJ1-5 TRBV30 NA
CASGDRPYEQYF TGTGCCAGCGGAGACAGGCCCTACGAGCAGTACTTC NA TRBJ2-7 TRBV6-1 NA
CASSLGYRENTEAFF TGTGCCAGCAGCTTGGGTTACAGGGAGAACACTGAAGCTTTCTTT many TRBJ1-1 TRBV5-5 NA
CASSPQTMNTEAFF TGTGCCAGCTCACCACAGACAATGAACACTGAAGCTTTCTTT few TRBJ1-1 TRBV18 NA
CASRQQVTDYGYTF TGTGCCAGCAGACAGCAGGTGACGGACTATGGCTACACCTTC NA TRBJ1-2 TRBV12-3/TRBV12-4 NA
CATSVSGNDEQYF TGTGCCACCAGCGTTTCGGGTAACGACGAGCAGTACTTC few TRBJ2-7 TRBV24-1 NA
CASMYYLSYEQYF TGTGCCAGCATGTATTACCTCTCCTACGAGCAGTACTTC many TRBJ2-7 TRBV2 NA
CASSLVAGGPQTQYF TGTGCCAGCAGTTTAGTCGCGGGAGGGCCCCAGACCCAGTACTTC few TRBJ2-5 TRBV12-3/TRBV12-4 TRBD2
CSAPDTSQNTEAFF TGCAGTGCTCCGGACACTTCACAGAACACTGAAGCTTTCTTT few TRBJ1-1 TRBV20-1 NA